This note documents a single TCR beta chain sequence. TCRdb's table, derived via immunoSEQ multiplex PCR, lists solely in-frame clones and lacks some. This table holds hundreds of thousands of clones, about 90% found once. The sample comes from a study of blood T cell repertoires in COVID-19. About the study: Nucleic acid was either cDNA or gDNA, and it came from T cells, B-cell-depleted T cells, or PBMCs.

Germline V gene sequence: CDR1 ENHRY, CDR2 SYGVKD. The V gene end was trimmed by 2 bases and the J gene end by 5 bases; junction bases not matched to a gene: 10. CDR3 length: 17 residues. This TCR was sampled from a woman between 18 and 29 years old with acute COVID-19. The sequenced sample consisted of PBMCs or T cells enriched from blood (not recorded which). This chain joins TRBV10-3 and TRBJ2-2; TRBD1 matches at 8 bases. The CDR3: CAISEQRSGGGTGELFF. The CDR3 nucleotides are TGTGCCATCAGTGAGCAAAGGTCAGGGGGCGGGACCGGGGAGCTGTTTTTT.